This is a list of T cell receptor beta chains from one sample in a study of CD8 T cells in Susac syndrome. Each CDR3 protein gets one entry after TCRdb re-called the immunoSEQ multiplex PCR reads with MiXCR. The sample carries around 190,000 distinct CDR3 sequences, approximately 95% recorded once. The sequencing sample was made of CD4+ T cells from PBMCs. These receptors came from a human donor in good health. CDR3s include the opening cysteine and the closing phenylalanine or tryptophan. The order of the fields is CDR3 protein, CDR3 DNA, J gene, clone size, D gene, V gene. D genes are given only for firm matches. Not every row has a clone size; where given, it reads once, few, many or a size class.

CSARDGTSFEQYF,TGCAGTGCTAGAGACGGGACTAGCTTCGAGCAGTACTTC,TRBJ2-7,.,TRBD2,TRBV20-1
CASSYSGSNYGYTF,TGTGCCAGCAGTTACTCGGGGTCCAACTATGGCTACACCTTC,TRBJ1-2,.,.,TRBV6-5
CASSFGSGLETQYF,TGTGCCAGCAGCTTTGGTAGCGGGCTGGAGACCCAGTACTTC,TRBJ2-5,.,TRBD2,TRBV12-3/TRBV12-4
CATSDWAKQYF,TGTGCCACCAGTGATTGGGCAAAGCAGTACTTC,TRBJ2-7,.,.,TRBV24-1
CASSIPLYAGGPRNEQFF,TGTGCCAGTAGTATCCCTCTCTATGCGGGAGGGCCGAGGAATGAGCAGTTCTTC,TRBJ2-1,.,TRBD2,TRBV19
CASSYSGEPQHF,TGTGCCAGCAGTTACTCGGGGGAGCCCCAGCATTTT,TRBJ1-5,once,.,TRBV6-5
CSAGQDTSTDTQYF,TGCAGTGCTGGACAGGACACTAGCACAGATACGCAGTATTTT,TRBJ2-3,.,TRBD1,TRBV20-1
CASSSLKATGELFF,TGTGCCAGCAGTTCGCTAAAGGCGACCGGGGAGCTGTTTTTT,TRBJ2-2,.,.,TRBV27
CASSLLPGLVNEQFF,TGTGCCAGCAGCTTATTACCGGGACTAGTCAATGAGCAGTTCTTC,TRBJ2-1,.,TRBD2,TRBV7-2
CASSPPDRGAYEQYF,TGTGCCAGCTCACCCCCAGATCGGGGGGCCTACGAGCAGTACTTC,TRBJ2-7,.,TRBD2,TRBV18
CSAHRGHGYTF,TGCAGCGCCCACAGGGGGCATGGCTACACCTTC,TRBJ1-2,.,TRBD1,TRBV29-1
CATSDPNDHRGPYGYTF,TGTGCCACCAGTGATCCGAATGACCACAGGGGGCCCTATGGCTACACCTTC,TRBJ1-2,once,TRBD1,TRBV24-1
CSATPPLAGLTDTQYF,TGCAGTGCTACCCCTCCGCTAGCGGGTCTCACAGATACGCAGTATTTT,TRBJ2-3,.,TRBD2,TRBV20-1
CSASTGTGHEQYF,TGCAGCGCATCGACAGGCACTGGCCACGAGCAGTACTTC,TRBJ2-7,.,.,TRBV29-1
CASSLRLAGRQETQYF,TGTGCCAGCAGCTTACGGCTAGCGGGTCGACAAGAGACCCAGTACTTC,TRBJ2-5,.,TRBD2,TRBV7-2